Below are 21 T cell receptor beta chains sequenced from a single sample in a study of vaccination and CD4 T cells after COVID-19. Sequence data for DNA of cultured CD4+ T cells were generated by the Oncomine TCR Beta short-read assay. TCRdb processed the PCR reads anew with MiXCR; each CDR3 protein has one entry. Here the sample spans approximately 10,000 distinct CDR3 sequences, around 60% being singletons. Specified treatment: roughly ten-day PBMC culture with coronavirus spike peptide pools or control peptides (ViraFEST assay). For these TCRs, the target antigens are not known. The sample was CD4+ T cells from blood, cultured in vitro. These receptors were obtained from a human donor who had recovered from COVID-19.

V usage is TRBV28 and J usage is TRBJ1-4, with D maybe TRBD1 (5 bases). This CDR3 has 15 residues. The germline CDR1 and CDR2 sequences are MDHEN and SYDVKM. V was cut by 11 bases and J by 8 bases, with 24 bases left in between. CDR3 region: CASSSGQGYREKLFF. CDR3 bases: TGTGCCTCCAGCTCCGGGCAGGGCTATCGAGAAAAACTGTTTTTT. The full variable domain, rest sourced from reference TRBV28 and TRBJ1-4, is DVKVTQSSRYLVKRTGEKVFLECVQDMDHENMFWYRQDPGLGLRLIYFSYDVKMKEKGDIPEGYSVSREKKERFSLILESASTNQTSMYLCASSSGQGYREKLFFGSGTQLSVL.

This rearrangement joins TRBV20-1 to TRBJ2-1; 9 bases line up with TRBD2. The trim removed 1 base at V and 9 bases at J, leaving 22 bases unmatched. The CDR3 is made up of 19 amino acids. The germline gives CDR1 DFQATT, CDR2 SNEGSKA (reference sequence). This CDR3 is CSARVAVGTREGLRGEQFF. The CDR3 nucleotides are TGCAGTGCTAGAGTGGCGGTTGGGACGCGGGAGGGCCTCCGCGGTGAGCAGTTCTTC.

The J gene is TRBJ1-1, the V gene TRBV19; TRBD1 is a possible D gene (6 bases). V gave up 6 bases and J gave up 0 bases, with 14 bases separating them. Germline V gene lookup returns CDR1 LNHDA and CDR2 SQIVND (reference sequence). This CDR3 has 15 residues. The CDR3: CASSPPDRVNTEAFF. CDR3 nucleotides: TGTGCCAGTAGCCCTCCGGACAGAGTGAACACTGAAGCTTTCTTT.

The chain is built from TRBV4-1 and TRBJ2-1; D might be TRBD2 (5 bases). Trimming took off 6 bases at V and 11 bases at J, with 20 bases between the two ends. The CDR3 length is 14 residues. Germline-derived CDR1 and CDR2 are MGHRA and YSYEKL. The CDR3, as DNA: TGCGCCAGCAGACCTGACTACACCCGCCGTAAGCAGTTCTTC. Translated: CASRPDYTRRKQFF.

This clonotype is large in the sample. The V and J genes are TRBV2 and TRBJ2-5; a possible D gene is TRBD2 (5 bases). CDR1 is SNHLY, CDR2 FYNNEI, per germline. V lost 8 bases, J lost 4 bases, and 17 bases lay in between. CDR3 length: 14 amino acids. This chain's CDR3 is CASSKGPSLETQYF. The CDR3 nucleotides read TGTGCCAGCTCAAAAGGACCTAGCTTAGAGACCCAGTACTTC.

The rearrangement uses TRBV24-1 and TRBJ1-5; D may be TRBD1 (5 bases). This CDR3 is 14 amino acids long. V was cut by 4 bases and J by 3 bases, with 9 bases left in between. Germline CDR1 and CDR2: KGHDR and SFDVKD. Here the CDR3 reads CATSDRQPNQPQHF. CDR3 DNA sequence: TGTGCCACCAGTGACCGACAGCCCAATCAGCCCCAGCATTTT.

This clonotype was seen more than once but under ten times. This chain connects TRBV6-2 or TRBV6-3 to TRBJ2-5, with TRBD2 matching over 8 bases. With 0 bases clipped from V and 6 bases from J, the junction kept 6 bases outside the gene matches. Germline V gives CDR1 MNHEY, CDR2 SVGEGT. The CDR3 contains 15 residues. CDR3 residues: CASSYSSGGRQTQYF. CDR3 in DNA: TGTGCCAGCAGTTACTCGTCGGGGGGGCGTCAGACCCAGTACTTC.

The rearrangement uses TRBV10-3 and TRBJ2-1; maybe TRBD1 (9 bases). The CDR3 loop spans 13 amino acids. Trimming left V 8 bases short and J 10 bases short, with 18 bases between. Germline CDR1 and CDR2: ENHRY and SYGVKD. The CDR3 nucleotides read TGTGCCATCTCGGGGGGGACAGGGAACGAGCAGTTCTTC. It specifies CAISGGTGNEQFF.

V usage is TRBV6-2 or TRBV6-3 and J usage is TRBJ1-1, with a weak D call TRBD1 (6 bases). The V gene lost 4 bases and the J gene lost 4 bases, with 13 bases spanning the gap. The CDR3 consists of 14 residues. Germline V CDR1 and CDR2: MNHEY, SVGEGT. CDR3: CASSWGRPVTEAFF. The CDR3 DNA follows: TGTGCCAGCAGTTGGGGGCGACCGGTCACTGAAGCTTTCTTT.

The chain uses TRBV27 and TRBJ2-7; 8 bases are a match to TRBD1. Trimming at V came to 5 bases and at J to 7 bases, leaving 10 bases not matched to a gene. The CDR3 runs to 14 residues. Germline CDR1 is MNHEY and CDR2 is SMNVEV (reference sequence). CDR3 DNA: TGTGCCAGCAGTGCCTACAGGGGGACTGGAGAGCAGTACTTC. Residues: CASSAYRGTGEQYF.

This rearrangement joins TRBV20-1 to TRBJ1-6; D not certain. CDR3 size: 14 residues. Trimming shortened V by 2 bases and J by 5 bases, and 10 bases separated the two germline ends. Germline V gives CDR1 DFQATT, CDR2 SNEGSKA (reference sequence). CDR3 bases: TGCAGTGCTAGATCCGGGAGGGATAATTCACCCCTCCACTTT. Its protein product is CSARSGRDNSPLHF.

J is TRBJ2-2 and V is TRBV11-3, with D tentatively TRBD2 (6 bases). The CDR3 consists of 15 residues. Trimming took 8 bases from V and 4 from J, leaving 17 bases between them. CDR1 is SGHNT and CDR2 is YENEEA in the germline V gene. CDR3 nucleotides: TGTGCCAGCGAAACTAAGGCGGGAAGCACCGGGGAGCTGTTTTTT. This translates into CASETKAGSTGELFF.

The J gene is TRBJ1-5, the V gene TRBV7-2; D gene uncertain. The CDR3 extends over 14 amino acids. CDR1 and CDR2 from the germline V gene are SGHTA and FQGNSA. V was pared by 1 base and J by 4 bases, with 8 bases between. CDR3 coding DNA: TGTGCCAGCAGCTTAGAGAGAGGAAATCAGCCCCAGCATTTT. This encodes CASSLERGNQPQHF.

V and J are TRBV4-3 and TRBJ1-2; 7 bases align to TRBD1. The CDR3 is 14 residues long. After removal of 3 bases from V and 8 bases from J, the junction contained 9 bases not matched to a gene. Germline lookup yields CDR1 LGHNA and CDR2 YSLEER. The CDR3 spells CASSHGTGVGGYTF. In DNA form, the CDR3 reads TGCGCCAGCAGCCATGGAACAGGGGTGGGAGGCTACACCTTC.

This clonotype was detected only once. The chain recombines TRBV30 with TRBJ2-5; a possible D gene is TRBD2 (6 bases). Trimming left V 6 bases short and J 4 bases short, with 9 bases between. Germline CDR1 and CDR2: GTSNPN and SVGIG (reference sequence). The CDR3 has 11 residues. CDR3 DNA sequence: TGTGCCTGCGGGGGTAGAGAGACCCAGTACTTC. Encoded protein: CACGGRETQYF.

In this sample, this clonotype turned up a few times. The CDR3 here is CASSLDAGLYEQYF. CDR3 in DNA: TGTGCCAGCAGCTTAGATGCCGGACTTTACGAGCAGTACTTC. V usage is TRBV7-3 and J usage is TRBJ2-7; tentative D call: TRBD2 (5 bases). The CDR3 loop spans 14 amino acids. Per the germline V gene, CDR1 is SGHTA and CDR2 is FQGTGA. Trimming cost V 2 bases and J 4 bases, with 12 bases left between them.

This chain links TRBV27 with TRBJ2-7; a possible D gene is TRBD1 (5 bases). V gave up 6 bases and J gave up 1 base, with 10 bases separating them. CDR1 is MNHEY and CDR2 is SMNVEV in the germline V gene (reference sequence). There are 13 residues in the CDR3. The CDR3 protein is CASRAQGSYEQYF. CDR3 DNA sequence: TGTGCCAGCAGAGCTCAGGGTTCCTACGAGCAGTACTTC.

This chain connects TRBV12-3 or TRBV12-4 to TRBJ2-3; D may be TRBD1 (6 bases). V was clipped by 6 bases and J by 6 bases, with 10 bases between them. The CDR3 contains 12 residues. CDR3 nucleotide sequence: TGTGCCAGCAGCCCTACAGGGGATACGCAGTATTTT. Its protein product is CASSPTGDTQYF.

This clonotype occurred a few times. The genes are TRBV20-1 and TRBJ1-6; no clear D. Germline-derived CDR1 and CDR2 are DFQATT and SNEGSKA (reference sequence). Trimming removed 0 bases at V and 7 bases at J, with 13 bases between. The CDR3 sequence is 15 residues long. DNA for the CDR3: TGCAGTGCTAGAGATTGGGCAGCAGCCAATTCACCCCTCCACTTT. Protein sequence: CSARDWAAANSPLHF.

This chain links TRBV20-1 with TRBJ2-1; 11 bases match TRBD1. CDR3 length equals 18 residues. Germline loops: CDR1 DFQATT, CDR2 SNEGSKA (reference sequence). Losses at the gene ends were 2 bases for V and 4 bases for J; bases not matched to a gene: 13. The DNA of the CDR3 is TGCAGTGCTAGACCACGGGACAGGGGGGGTAAGTGGTACAATGAGCAGTTCTTC. Residues: CSARPRDRGGKWYNEQFF.

The chain is built from TRBV7-2 and TRBJ2-2; the D call may be TRBD1 or TRBD2 (5 bases each). The germline V gene encodes CDR1 SGHTA and CDR2 FQGNSA. V lost 2 bases and J 0 bases, leaving 10 bases between the germline ends. The CDR3 is 16 residues long. CDR3 coding DNA: TGTGCCAGCAGCTTAATGGGACCCGCGAACACCGGGGAGCTGTTTTTT. Translating gives CASSLMGPANTGELFF.